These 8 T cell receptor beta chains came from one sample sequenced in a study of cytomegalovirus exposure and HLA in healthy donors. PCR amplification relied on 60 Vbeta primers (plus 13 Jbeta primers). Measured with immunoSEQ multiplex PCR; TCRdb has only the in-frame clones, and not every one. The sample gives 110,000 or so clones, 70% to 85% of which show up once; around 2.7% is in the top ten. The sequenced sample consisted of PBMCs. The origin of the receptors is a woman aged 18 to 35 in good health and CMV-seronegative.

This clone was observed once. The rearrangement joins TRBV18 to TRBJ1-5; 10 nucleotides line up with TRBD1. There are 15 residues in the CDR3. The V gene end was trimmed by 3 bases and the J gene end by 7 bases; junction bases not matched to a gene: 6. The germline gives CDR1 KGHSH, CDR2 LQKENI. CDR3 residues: CASSPNRDRGQPQHF. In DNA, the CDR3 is TGTGCCAGCTCACCCAATCGGGACAGGGGACAGCCCCAGCATTTT.

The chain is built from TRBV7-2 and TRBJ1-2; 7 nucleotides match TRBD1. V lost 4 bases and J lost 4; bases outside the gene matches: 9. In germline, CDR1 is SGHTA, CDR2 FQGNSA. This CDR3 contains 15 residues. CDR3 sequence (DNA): TGTGCCAGCAGCTCTACAGGGGTGATCGTCTATGGCTACACCTTC. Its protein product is CASSSTGVIVYGYTF.

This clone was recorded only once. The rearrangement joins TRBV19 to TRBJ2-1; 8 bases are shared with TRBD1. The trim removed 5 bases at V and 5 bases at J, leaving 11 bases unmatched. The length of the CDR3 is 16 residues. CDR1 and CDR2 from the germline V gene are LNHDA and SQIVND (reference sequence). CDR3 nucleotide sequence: TGTGCCAGTAGTTTCCTACAGGGGGAACCTCACAATGAGCAGTTCTTC. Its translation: CASSFLQGEPHNEQFF.

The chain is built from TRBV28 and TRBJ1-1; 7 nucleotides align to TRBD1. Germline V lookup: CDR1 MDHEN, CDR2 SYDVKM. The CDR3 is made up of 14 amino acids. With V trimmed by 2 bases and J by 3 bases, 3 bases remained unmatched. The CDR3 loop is CASSLDRADTEAFF. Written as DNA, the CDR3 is TGTGCCAGCAGTTTAGACAGGGCAGACACTGAAGCTTTCTTT.

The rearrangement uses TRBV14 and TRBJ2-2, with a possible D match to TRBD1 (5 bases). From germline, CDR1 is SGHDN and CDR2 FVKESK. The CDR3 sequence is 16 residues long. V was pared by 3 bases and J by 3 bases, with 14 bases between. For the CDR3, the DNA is TGTGCCAGCAGCCAGGTGCCGGACACCTACACCGGGGAGCTGTTTTTT. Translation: CASSQVPDTYTGELFF.

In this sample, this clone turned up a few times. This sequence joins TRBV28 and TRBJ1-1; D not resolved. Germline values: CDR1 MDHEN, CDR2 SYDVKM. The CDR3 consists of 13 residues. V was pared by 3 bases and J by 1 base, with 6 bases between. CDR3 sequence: CASSFSSNTEAFF. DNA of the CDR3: TGTGCCAGCAGTTTTTCGTCGAACACTGAAGCTTTCTTT.

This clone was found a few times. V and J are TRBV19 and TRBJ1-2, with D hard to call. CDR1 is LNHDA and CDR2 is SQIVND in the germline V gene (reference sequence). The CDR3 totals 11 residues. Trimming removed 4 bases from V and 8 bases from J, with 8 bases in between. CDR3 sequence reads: CASSTAGGYTF. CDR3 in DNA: TGTGCCAGTAGTACGGCGGGGGGCTACACCTTC.

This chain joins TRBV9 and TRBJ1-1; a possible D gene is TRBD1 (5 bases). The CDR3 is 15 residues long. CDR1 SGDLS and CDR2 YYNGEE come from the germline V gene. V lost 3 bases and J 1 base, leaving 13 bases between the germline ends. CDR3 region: CASSGPGGTNTEAFF. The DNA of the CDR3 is TGTGCCAGCAGCGGCCCGGGAGGGACGAACACTGAAGCTTTCTTT.